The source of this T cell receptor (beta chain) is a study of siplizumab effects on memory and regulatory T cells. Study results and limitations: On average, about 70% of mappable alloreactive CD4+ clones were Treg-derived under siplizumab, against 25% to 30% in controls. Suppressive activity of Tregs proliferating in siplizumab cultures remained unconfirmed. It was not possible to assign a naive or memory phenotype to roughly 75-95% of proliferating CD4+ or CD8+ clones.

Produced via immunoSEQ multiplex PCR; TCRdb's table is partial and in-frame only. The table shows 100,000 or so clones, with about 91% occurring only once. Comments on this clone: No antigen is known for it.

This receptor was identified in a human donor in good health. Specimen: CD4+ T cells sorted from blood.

In DNA, the CDR3 is TGTGCCAGCAGCATCAGGGACACGTCTTACGAGCAGTACTTC. Its translation: CASSIRDTSYEQYF. The chain employs TRBV21-1 and TRBJ2-7; no DNA check was done on the table's D call, TRBD1. TRBV21-1 is designated a pseudogene. This CDR3 comprises 14 residues.